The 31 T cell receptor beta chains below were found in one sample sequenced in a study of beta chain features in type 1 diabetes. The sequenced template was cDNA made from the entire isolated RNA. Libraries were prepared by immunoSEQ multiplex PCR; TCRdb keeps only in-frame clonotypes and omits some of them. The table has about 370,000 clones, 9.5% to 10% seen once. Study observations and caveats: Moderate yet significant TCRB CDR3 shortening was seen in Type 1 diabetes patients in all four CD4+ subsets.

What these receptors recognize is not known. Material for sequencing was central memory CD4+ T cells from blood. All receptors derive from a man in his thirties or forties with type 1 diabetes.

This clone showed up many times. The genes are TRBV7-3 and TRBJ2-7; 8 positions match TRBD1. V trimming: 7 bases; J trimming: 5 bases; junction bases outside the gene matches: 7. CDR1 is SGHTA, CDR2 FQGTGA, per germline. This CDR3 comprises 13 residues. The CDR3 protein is CASTFDRGNEQYF. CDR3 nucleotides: TGTGCCAGCACCTTTGACAGGGGCAACGAGCAGTACTTC.

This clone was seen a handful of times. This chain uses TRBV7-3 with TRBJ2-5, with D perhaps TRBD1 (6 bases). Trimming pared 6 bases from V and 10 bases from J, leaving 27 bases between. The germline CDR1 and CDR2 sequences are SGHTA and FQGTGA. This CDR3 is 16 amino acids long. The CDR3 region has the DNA TGTGCCAGCAGTGCCAAGGGGACACCCCGTCAAGCGGACCAGTACTTC. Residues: CASSAKGTPRQADQYF.

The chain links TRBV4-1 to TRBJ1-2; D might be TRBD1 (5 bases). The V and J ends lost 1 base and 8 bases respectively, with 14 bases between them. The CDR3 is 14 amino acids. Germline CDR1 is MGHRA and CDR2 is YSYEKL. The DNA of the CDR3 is TGCGCCAGCAGCCAAGTAGGGACCCGCTGGGGCTACACCTTC. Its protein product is CASSQVGTRWGYTF.

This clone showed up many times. The CDR3 sequence is CASSPSDGRPQYF. The CDR3 DNA follows: TGTGCCAGCAGTCCCTCGGACGGACGACCCCAGTACTTC. The rearrangement joins TRBV28 to TRBJ2-5; D gene unclear. Germline lookup yields CDR1 MDHEN and CDR2 SYDVKM. This CDR3 region has 13 residues. Between the trimmed V and J ends, which lost 5 bases and 9 bases, there was a span of 16 bases.

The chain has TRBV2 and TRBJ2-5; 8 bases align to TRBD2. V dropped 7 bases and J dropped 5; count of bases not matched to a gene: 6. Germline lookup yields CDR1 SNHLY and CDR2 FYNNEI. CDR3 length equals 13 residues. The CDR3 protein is CASTREGSETQYF. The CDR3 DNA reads TGTGCCAGCACCCGGGAGGGGAGTGAGACCCAGTACTTC.

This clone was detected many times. The CDR3 nucleotides are TGTGCCAGCAGCTTATCCTCGGGGGTGGGCCAAGAGACCCAGTACTTC. This sequence encodes CASSLSSGVGQETQYF. This chain uses TRBV7-3 with TRBJ2-5; D might be TRBD2 (6 bases). The ends were cut back, 2 bases at V and 1 base at J, with 14 bases in the middle. The germline V gene encodes CDR1 SGHTA and CDR2 FQGTGA. This CDR3 has 16 amino acids.

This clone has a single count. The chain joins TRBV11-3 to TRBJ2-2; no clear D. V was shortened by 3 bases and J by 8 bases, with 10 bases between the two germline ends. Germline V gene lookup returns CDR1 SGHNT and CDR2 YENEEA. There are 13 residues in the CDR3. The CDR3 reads CASSFTASGELFF. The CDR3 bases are TGTGCCAGCAGCTTTACAGCCTCTGGGGAGCTGTTTTTT.

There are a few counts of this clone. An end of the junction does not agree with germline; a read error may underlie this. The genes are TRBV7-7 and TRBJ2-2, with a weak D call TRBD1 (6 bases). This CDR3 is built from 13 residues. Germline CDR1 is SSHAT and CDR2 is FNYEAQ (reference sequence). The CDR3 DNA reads TGTGCTAGCAGCCGCGACAGGTCCGGGGAGCTGTTTTTT. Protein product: CASSRDRSGELFF.

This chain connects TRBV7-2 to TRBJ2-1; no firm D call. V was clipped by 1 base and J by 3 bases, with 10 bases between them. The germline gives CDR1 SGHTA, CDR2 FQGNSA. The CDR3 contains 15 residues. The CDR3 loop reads CASSLVASNYNEQFF. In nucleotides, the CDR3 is TGTGCCAGCAGCTTAGTGGCCAGTAACTACAATGAGCAGTTCTTC. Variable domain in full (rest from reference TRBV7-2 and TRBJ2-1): GAGVSQSPSNKVTEKGKDVELRCDPISGHTALYWYRQSLGQGLEFLIYFQGNSAPDKSGLPSDRFSAERTGGSVSTLTIQRTQQEDSAVYLCASSLVASNYNEQFFGPGTRLTVL.

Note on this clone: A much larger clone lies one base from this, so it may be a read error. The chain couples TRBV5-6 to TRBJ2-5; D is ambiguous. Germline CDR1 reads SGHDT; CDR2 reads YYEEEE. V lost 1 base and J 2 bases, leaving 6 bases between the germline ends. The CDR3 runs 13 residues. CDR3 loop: CASSLMGQETQYF. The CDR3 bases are TGTGCCAGCAGCTTGATGGGGCAAGAGACCCAGTACTTC. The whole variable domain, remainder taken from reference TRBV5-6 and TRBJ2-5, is DAGVTQSPTHLIKTRGQQVTLRCSPKSGHDTVSWYQQALGQGPQFIFQYYEEEERQRGNFPDRFSGHQFPNYSSELNVNALLLGDSALYLCASSLMGQETQYFGPGTRLLVL.

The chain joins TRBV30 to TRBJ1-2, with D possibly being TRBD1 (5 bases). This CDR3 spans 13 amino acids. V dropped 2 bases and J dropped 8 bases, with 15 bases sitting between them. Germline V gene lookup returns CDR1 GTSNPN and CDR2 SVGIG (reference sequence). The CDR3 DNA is TGTGCCTGGAGTCCGCCGGCAGGGCGAGGCTACACCTTC. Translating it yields CAWSPPAGRGYTF.

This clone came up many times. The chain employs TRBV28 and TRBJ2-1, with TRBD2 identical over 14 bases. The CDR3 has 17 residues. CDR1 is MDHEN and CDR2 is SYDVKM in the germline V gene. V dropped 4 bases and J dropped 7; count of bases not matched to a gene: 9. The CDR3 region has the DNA TGTGCCAGCAGTTCCTTTTGGACTAGCGGGAGGCGGAATGAGCAGTTCTTC. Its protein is CASSSFWTSGRRNEQFF.

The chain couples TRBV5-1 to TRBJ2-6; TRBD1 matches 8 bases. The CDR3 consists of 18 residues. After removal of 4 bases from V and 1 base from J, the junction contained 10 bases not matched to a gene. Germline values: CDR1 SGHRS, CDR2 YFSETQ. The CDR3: CASSGLPRGQSGANVLTF. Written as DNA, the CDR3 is TGCGCCAGCAGCGGGCTACCCAGGGGGCAGTCTGGGGCCAACGTCCTGACTTTC.

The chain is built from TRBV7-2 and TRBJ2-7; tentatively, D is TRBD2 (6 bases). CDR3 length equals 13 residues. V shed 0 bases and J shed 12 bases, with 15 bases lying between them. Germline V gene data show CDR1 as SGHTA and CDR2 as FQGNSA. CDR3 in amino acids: CASSLAGGGTLYF. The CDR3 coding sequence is TGTGCCAGCAGCTTAGCTGGAGGAGGGACTTTGTACTTC. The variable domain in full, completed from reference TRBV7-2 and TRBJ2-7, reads GAGVSQSPSNKVTEKGKDVELRCDPISGHTALYWYRQSLGQGLEFLIYFQGNSAPDKSGLPSDRFSAERTGGSVSTLTIQRTQQEDSAVYLCASSLAGGGTLYFGPGTRLTVT.

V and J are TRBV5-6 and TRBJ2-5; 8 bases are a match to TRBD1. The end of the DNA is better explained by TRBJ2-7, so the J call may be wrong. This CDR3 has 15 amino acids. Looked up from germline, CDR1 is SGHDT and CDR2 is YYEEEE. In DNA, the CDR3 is TGTGCCAGCAGCAGGTCGGACAGGGATGGTGGCGAGCAGTACTTC. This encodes CASSRSDRDGGEQYF.

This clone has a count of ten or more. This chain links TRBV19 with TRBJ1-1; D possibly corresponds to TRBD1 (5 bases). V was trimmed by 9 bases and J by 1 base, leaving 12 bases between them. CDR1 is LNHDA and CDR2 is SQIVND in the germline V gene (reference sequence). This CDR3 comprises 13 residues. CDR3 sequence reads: CASGDSRNTEAFF. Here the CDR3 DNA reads TGTGCCAGCGGGGACTCCAGGAACACTGAAGCTTTCTTT. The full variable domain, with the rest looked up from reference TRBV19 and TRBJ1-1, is DGGITQSPKYLFRKEGQNVTLSCEQNLNHDAMYWYRQDPGQGLRLIYYSQIVNDFQKGDIAEGYSVSREKKESFPLTVTSAQKNPTAFYLCASGDSRNTEAFFGQGTRLTVV.

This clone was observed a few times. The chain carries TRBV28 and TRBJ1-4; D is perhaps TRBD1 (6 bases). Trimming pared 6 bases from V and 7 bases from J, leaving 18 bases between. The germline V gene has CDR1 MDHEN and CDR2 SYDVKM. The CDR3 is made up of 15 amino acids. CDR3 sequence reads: CASSYRVAHGEKLFF. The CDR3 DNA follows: TGTGCCAGCAGCTACAGGGTGGCCCATGGTGAAAAACTGTTTTTT.

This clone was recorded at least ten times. The CDR3 DNA follows: TGTGCCAGCCACAAGTCGGTGAAGTGCGGCAATCAGCCCCAGCATTTT. Its protein is CASHKSVKCGNQPQHF. This chain uses TRBV21-1 with TRBJ1-5. TRBV21-1 is designated a pseudogene. CDR3 length equals 16 residues.

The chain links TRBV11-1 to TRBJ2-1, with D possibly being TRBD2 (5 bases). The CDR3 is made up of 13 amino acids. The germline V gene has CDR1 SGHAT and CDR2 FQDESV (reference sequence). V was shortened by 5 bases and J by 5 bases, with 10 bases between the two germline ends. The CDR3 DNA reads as TGTGCCAGCAGCCTCTCCGGGGACAATGAGCAGTTCTTC. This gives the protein CASSLSGDNEQFF.

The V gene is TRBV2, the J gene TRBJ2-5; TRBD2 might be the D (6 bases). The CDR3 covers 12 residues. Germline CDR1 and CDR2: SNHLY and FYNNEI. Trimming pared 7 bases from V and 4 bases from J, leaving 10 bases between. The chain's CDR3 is CASTRERETQYF. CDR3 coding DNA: TGTGCCAGCACCCGGGAGAGAGAGACCCAGTACTTC.

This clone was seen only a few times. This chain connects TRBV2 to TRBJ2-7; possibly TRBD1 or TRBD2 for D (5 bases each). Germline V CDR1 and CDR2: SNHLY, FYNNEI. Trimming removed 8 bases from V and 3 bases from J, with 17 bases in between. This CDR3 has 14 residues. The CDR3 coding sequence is TGTGCCAGCGGTTGGGGGTGGTGGGGCTACGAGCAGTACTTC. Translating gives CASGWGWWGYEQYF.

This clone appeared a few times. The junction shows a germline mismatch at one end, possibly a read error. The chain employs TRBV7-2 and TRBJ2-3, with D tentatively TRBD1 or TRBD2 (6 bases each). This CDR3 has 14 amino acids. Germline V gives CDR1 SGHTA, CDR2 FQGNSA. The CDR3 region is CASSSGAFISYEHF. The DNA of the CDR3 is TGTGCCAGCAGCTCGGGGGCGTTCATTAGCTATGAACATTTT.

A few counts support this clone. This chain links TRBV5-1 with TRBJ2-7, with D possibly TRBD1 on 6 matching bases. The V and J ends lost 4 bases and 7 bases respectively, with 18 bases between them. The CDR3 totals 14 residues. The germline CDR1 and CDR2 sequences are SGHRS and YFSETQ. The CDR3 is CASSPGTPSEEQYF. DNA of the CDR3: TGCGCCAGCAGCCCCGGGACACCTAGTGAGGAGCAGTACTTC.

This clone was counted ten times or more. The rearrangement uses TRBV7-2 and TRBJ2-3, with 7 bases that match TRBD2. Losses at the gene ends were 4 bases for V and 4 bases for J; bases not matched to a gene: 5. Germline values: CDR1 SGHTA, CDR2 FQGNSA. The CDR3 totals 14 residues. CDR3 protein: CASSSPSGPDTQYF. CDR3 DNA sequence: TGTGCCAGCAGCTCCCCTAGCGGCCCAGATACGCAGTATTTT.

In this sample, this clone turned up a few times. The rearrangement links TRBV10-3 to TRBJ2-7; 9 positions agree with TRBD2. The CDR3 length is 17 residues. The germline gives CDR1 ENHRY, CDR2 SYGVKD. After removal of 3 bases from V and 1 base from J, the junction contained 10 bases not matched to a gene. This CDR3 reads CAISDALAGMISYEQYF. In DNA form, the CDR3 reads TGTGCCATCAGTGATGCGCTAGCGGGAATGATTTCCTACGAGCAGTACTTC.

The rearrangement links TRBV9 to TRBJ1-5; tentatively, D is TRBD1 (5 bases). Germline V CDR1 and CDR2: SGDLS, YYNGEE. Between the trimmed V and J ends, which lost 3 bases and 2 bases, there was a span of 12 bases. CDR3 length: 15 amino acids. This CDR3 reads CASSAGGIGNQPQHF. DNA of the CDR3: TGTGCCAGCAGCGCGGGGGGAATAGGCAATCAGCCCCAGCATTTT.

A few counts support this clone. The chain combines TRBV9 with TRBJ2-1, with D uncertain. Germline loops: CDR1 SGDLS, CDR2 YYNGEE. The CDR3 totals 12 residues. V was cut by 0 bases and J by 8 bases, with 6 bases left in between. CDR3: CASSVAMDEQFF. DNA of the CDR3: TGTGCCAGCAGCGTAGCTATGGATGAGCAGTTCTTC.

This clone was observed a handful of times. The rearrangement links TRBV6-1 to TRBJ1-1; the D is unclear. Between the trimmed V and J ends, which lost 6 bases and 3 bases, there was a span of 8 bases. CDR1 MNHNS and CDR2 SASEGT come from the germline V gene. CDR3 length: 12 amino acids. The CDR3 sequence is CASRDTYTEAFF. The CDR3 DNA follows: TGTGCCAGCAGAGACACCTACACTGAAGCTTTCTTT.

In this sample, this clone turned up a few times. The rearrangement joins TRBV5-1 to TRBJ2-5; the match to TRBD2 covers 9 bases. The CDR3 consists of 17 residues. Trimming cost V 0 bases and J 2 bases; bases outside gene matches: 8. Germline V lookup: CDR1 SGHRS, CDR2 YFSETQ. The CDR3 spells CASSLGLGLAEQETQYF. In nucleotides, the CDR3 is TGCGCCAGCAGCTTGGGGTTGGGACTAGCAGAACAAGAGACCCAGTACTTC.

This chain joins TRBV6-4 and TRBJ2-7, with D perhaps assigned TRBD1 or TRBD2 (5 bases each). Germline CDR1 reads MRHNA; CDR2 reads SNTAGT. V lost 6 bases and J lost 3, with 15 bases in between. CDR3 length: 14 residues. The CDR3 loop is CASSSPRGNYEQYF. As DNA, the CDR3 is TGTGCCAGCAGCTCCCCGAGGGGAAACTACGAGCAGTACTTC.

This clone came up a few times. The CDR3 DNA reads TGTGCCAGCAGCTTAAACGCTGGCGCCACCGGGGAGCTGTTTTTT. Its translation is CASSLNAGATGELFF. The V call is TRBV7-2, the J call TRBJ2-2; D gene unclear. Germline V gives CDR1 SGHTA, CDR2 FQGNSA. Trimming cost V 2 bases and J 4 bases, with 11 bases left between them. This CDR3 region has 15 residues.